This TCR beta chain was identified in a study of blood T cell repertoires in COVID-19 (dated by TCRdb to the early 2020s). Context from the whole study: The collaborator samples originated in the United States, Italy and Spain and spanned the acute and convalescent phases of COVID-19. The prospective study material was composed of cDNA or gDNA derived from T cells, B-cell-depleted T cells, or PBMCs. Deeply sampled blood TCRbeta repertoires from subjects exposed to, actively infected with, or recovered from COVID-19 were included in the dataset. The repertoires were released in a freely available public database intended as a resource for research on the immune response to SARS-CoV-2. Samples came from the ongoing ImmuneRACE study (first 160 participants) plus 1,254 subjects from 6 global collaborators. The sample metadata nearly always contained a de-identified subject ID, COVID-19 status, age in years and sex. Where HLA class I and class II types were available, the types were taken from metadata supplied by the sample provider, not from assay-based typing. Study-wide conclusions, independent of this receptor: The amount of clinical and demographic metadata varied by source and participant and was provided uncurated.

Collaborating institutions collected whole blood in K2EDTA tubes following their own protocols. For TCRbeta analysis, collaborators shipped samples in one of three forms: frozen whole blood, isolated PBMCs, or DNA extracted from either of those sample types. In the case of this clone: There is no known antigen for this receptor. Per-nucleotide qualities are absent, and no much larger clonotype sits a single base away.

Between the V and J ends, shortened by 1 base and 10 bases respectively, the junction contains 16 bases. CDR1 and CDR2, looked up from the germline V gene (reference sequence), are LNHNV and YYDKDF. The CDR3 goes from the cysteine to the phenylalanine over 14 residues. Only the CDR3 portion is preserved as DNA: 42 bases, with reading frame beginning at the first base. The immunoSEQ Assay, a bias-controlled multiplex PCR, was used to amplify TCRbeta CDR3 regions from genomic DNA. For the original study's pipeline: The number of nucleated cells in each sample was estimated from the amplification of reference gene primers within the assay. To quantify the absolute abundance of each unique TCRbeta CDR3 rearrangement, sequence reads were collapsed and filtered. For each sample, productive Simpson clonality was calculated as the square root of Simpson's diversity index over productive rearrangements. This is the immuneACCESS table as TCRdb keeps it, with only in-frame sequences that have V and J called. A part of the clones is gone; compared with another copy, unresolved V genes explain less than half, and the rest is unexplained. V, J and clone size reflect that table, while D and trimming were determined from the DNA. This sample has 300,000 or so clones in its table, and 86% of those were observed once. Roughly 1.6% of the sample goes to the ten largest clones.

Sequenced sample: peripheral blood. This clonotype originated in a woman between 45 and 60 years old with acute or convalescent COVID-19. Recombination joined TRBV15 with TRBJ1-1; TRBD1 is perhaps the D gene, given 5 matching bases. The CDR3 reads CATSRVPSGIGAFF. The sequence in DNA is TGTGCCACCAGCAGAGTACCCTCAGGGATCGGAGCTTTCTTT. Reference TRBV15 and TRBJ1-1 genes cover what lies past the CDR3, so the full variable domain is DAMVIQNPRYQVTQFGKPVTLSCSQTLNHNVMYWYQQKSSQAPKLLFHYYDKDFNNEADTPDNFQSRRPNTSFCFLDIRSPGLGDTAMYLCATSRVPSGIGAFFGQGTRLTVV.